The 13 T cell receptor beta chains presented below share a single source sample, sequenced in a study of T cells in Graves' hyperthyroidism and ophthalmopathy. Amplification yielded TCR beta CDR3 regions, with RNA transcripts as the source. The TCR CDR3 was amplified in a first-round RT-PCR using the HTBI primer set. TCRdb used MiXCR to reprocess the multiplex PCR reads, holding one entry per CDR3 protein. The profile shows about 560,000 distinct CDR3 sequences, about 15% of them singletons. The material sequenced was blood. The receptors were gathered from a woman aged 30 to 39 with Graves' hyperthyroidism.

On this clonotype itself: Possible read error: a much larger clone is one base away. This chain links TRBV4-1 with TRBJ2-7; a weak D match, TRBD2 (5 bases). The CDR3 spans 14 residues. Germline loops: CDR1 MGHRA, CDR2 YSYEKL. The CDR3 here is CASSQDPDSYERYF. The DNA for the CDR3 is TGCGCCAGCAGCCAAGATCCGGACTCCTACGAGCGGTACTTC.

This clonotype was counted at least ten times. The rearrangement uses TRBV10-2 and TRBJ2-3; possibly TRBD1 or TRBD2 for D (5 bases each). Looked up from germline, CDR1 is WSHSY and CDR2 is SAAADI. CDR3 length: 14 residues. V was trimmed by 6 bases and J by 4 bases, leaving 14 bases between them. Written as DNA, the CDR3 is TGCGCCAGCAGGAGGGGAGTAGAAGCAGATACGCAGTATTTT. Translation gives CASRRGVEADTQYF.

In its sample, this clonotype was seen many times. V gene TRBV6-2 or TRBV6-3 combines with J gene TRBJ1-1; weak D call: TRBD1 (6 bases). The CDR3 runs 15 residues. The germline V gene has CDR1 MNHEY and CDR2 SVGEGT. V lost 7 bases to trimming and J lost 5 bases, with 20 bases between them. Here the CDR3 DNA reads TGTGCCAGCATCCGGAGCGGGGCGCAGGGGACTGAAGCTTTCTTT. Translated: CASIRSGAQGTEAFF.

The V call is TRBV7-3, the J call TRBJ2-7, with 10 bases identical to TRBD2. Germline V gives CDR1 SGHTA, CDR2 FQGTGA. Trimming removed 8 bases from V and 6 bases from J; junction bases left unmatched: 16. This CDR3 spans 16 amino acids. The CDR3 bases are TGTGCCAGCGGCGACAGTGCTAGCGGGAGAAACGGCGAGCAGTACTTC. Residues: CASGDSASGRNGEQYF.

The table lists this clonotype with many counts. This sequence joins TRBV3-1 and TRBJ2-1, with D tentatively TRBD1 (6 bases). The germline CDR1 and CDR2 sequences are LGHDT and YNNKEL (reference sequence). The CDR3 extends over 16 amino acids. V was shortened by 4 bases and J by 4 bases, with 17 bases between the two germline ends. CDR3 nucleotide sequence: TGTGCCAGCAGCCGGACAGACCTTGGGGCTTACAATGAGCAGTTCTTC. It encodes CASSRTDLGAYNEQFF.

This clonotype has a handful of counts. V is TRBV6-5 and J is TRBJ2-5; 12 bases match TRBD1. From germline, CDR1 is MNHEY and CDR2 SVGAGI. V dropped 3 bases and J dropped 9; count of bases not matched to a gene: 8. The CDR3 has 15 amino acids. The CDR3 loop is CASSYGTGGFEAQYF. CDR3 nucleotides: TGTGCCAGCAGTTATGGGACAGGGGGCTTTGAGGCCCAGTACTTC.

V usage is TRBV28 and J usage is TRBJ2-3; 8 bases are a match to TRBD2. The CDR3 is 15 residues long. V was clipped by 4 bases and J by 3 bases; unmatched bases: 6. Germline V CDR1 and CDR2: MDHEN, SYDVKM. The CDR3 DNA reads TGTGCCAGCAGTTCAGCGGGAGAGGGGACAGATACGCAGTATTTT. It codes for CASSSAGEGTDTQYF.

Ten or more counts support this clonotype. V and J are TRBV7-9 and TRBJ1-1; maybe TRBD1 (6 bases). V lost 2 bases and J 5 bases, leaving 12 bases between the germline ends. This CDR3 has 14 residues. Germline loops: CDR1 SEHNR, CDR2 FQNEAQ (reference sequence). The CDR3 nucleotides read TGTGCCAGCAGCTTAAACAGGGTGAGGACTGAAGCTTTCTTT. As protein: CASSLNRVRTEAFF. Filled out from reference TRBV7-9 and TRBJ1-1, the complete variable domain reads DTGVSQNPRHKITKRGQNVTFRCDPISEHNRLYWYRQTLGQGPEFLTYFQNEAQLEKSRLLSDRFSAERPKGSFSTLEIQRTEQGDSAMYLCASSLNRVRTEAFFGQGTRLTVV.

This clonotype was recorded many times. The chain combines TRBV11-1 with TRBJ2-7, with 10 bases that match TRBD2. Germline CDR1 is SGHAT and CDR2 is FQDESV (reference sequence). The CDR3 consists of 15 residues. V lost 5 bases and J lost 3; bases outside the gene matches: 7. CDR3 amino acids: CASSPGLAAVYEQYF. CDR3 DNA: TGTGCCAGCAGCCCCGGACTAGCGGCTGTCTACGAGCAGTACTTC. The whole variable domain, remainder taken from reference TRBV11-1 and TRBJ2-7, is EAEVAQSPRYKITEKSQAVAFWCDPISGHATLYWYRQILGQGPELLVQFQDESVVDDSQLPKDRFSAERLKGVDSTLKIQPAELGDSAMYLCASSPGLAAVYEQYFGPGTRLTVT.

This clonotype showed up just a few times. In nucleotides, the CDR3 is TGCAGCGCCATCCTAGGATCCGGGGAGCTGTTTTTT. Residues: CSAILGSGELFF. This chain links TRBV29-1 with TRBJ2-2; no firm D call. V lost 7 bases and J 6 bases, leaving 12 bases between the germline ends. The CDR3 sequence is 12 residues long. CDR1 is SQVTM and CDR2 is ANQGSEA in the germline V gene.

The rearrangement joins TRBV20-1 to TRBJ2-7; TRBD2 might be the D (5 bases). Trimming cost V 5 bases and J 1 base, with 18 bases left between them. Per the germline V gene, CDR1 is DFQATT and CDR2 is SNEGSKA (reference sequence). There are 15 residues in the CDR3. As DNA, the CDR3 is TGCAGTGCTGGAATAGACTCACTAGGGTCCTACGAGCAGTACTTC. Encoded protein: CSAGIDSLGSYEQYF.

This chain uses TRBV29-1 with TRBJ2-2, with 9 bases fitting TRBD1. The junction had 3 bases not matched to a gene; V was cut back by 6 bases and J by 4 bases. Looked up from germline, CDR1 is SQVTM and CDR2 is ANQGSEA. This CDR3 has 13 amino acids. CDR3 loop: CSVTGGRTGELFF. The CDR3 bases are TGCAGCGTCACAGGGGGCCGCACCGGGGAGCTGTTTTTT.

The CDR3 reads CASSQLTGRPGELFF. The CDR3 DNA reads TGCGCCAGCAGCCAACTGACAGGGCGTCCCGGGGAGCTGTTTTTT. The gene calls are TRBV4-3 and TRBJ2-2, with TRBD1 matching 7 bases. Looked up from germline, CDR1 is LGHNA and CDR2 is YSLEER. The CDR3 has 15 amino acids. J was trimmed by 6 bases and V by 2 bases; bases with no gene match: 6.